Each of the 11 T cell receptor beta chains below was sequenced from the same sample in a study of cytomegalovirus exposure and HLA in healthy donors. With 60 Vbeta and 13 Jbeta primers, the PCR was carried out. The repertoire was sequenced with immunoSEQ multiplex PCR; TCRdb's copy has only in-frame clones and lacks some. The profile shows 200,000 to 250,000 clones, 76% of them singletons. The sample taken for sequencing was PBMCs. The receptor source for this set is a man between 18 and 29 years old in good health and CMV-seronegative.

This sequence joins TRBV19 and TRBJ2-5; tentatively, D is TRBD2 (6 bases). The CDR3 loop spans 12 amino acids. Germline assignment: CDR1 LNHDA and CDR2 SQIVND (reference sequence). V dropped 4 bases and J dropped 5 bases, with 8 bases sitting between them. In DNA form, the CDR3 reads TGTGCCAGTAGTACTAGCGTCGAGACCCAGTACTTC. Its protein product is CASSTSVETQYF. Full variable domain (rest looked up from reference TRBV19 and TRBJ2-5): DGGITQSPKYLFRKEGQNVTLSCEQNLNHDAMYWYRQDPGQGLRLIYYSQIVNDFQKGDIAEGYSVSREKKESFPLTVTSAQKNPTAFYLCASSTSVETQYFGPGTRLLVL.

V gene TRBV2 combines with J gene TRBJ1-6; D unresolved. The CDR3 runs 15 residues. The V end lost 3 bases, the J end lost 0 bases, and 6 bases lay between the germline ends. Germline V CDR1 and CDR2: SNHLY, FYNNEI. CDR3 sequence: CASSESDSYNSPLHF. In nucleotides, the CDR3 is TGTGCCAGCAGTGAGTCAGACTCCTATAATTCACCCCTCCACTTT.

The sample holds one count of this clone. The rearrangement joins TRBV19 to TRBJ2-5; D is uncertain. Germline V gives CDR1 LNHDA, CDR2 SQIVND (reference sequence). The CDR3 is 14 amino acids. V was cut by 9 bases and J by 1 base, with 15 bases left in between. The CDR3: CASKSHRSQETQYF. The CDR3 DNA follows: TGTGCCAGCAAATCCCACCGGTCCCAAGAGACCCAGTACTTC.

The chain is built from TRBV27 and TRBJ2-7, with 11 bases lining up with TRBD2. V lost 6 bases and J lost 2; bases outside the gene matches: 9. Germline V lookup: CDR1 MNHEY, CDR2 SMNVEV (reference sequence). The CDR3 runs 16 residues. The CDR3 is CASRVAGGKGAYEQYF. Written as DNA, the CDR3 is TGTGCCAGCAGAGTAGCGGGAGGGAAGGGAGCCTACGAGCAGTACTTC.

This sequence joins TRBV23-1 and TRBJ1-2; TRBD1 might be the D (5 bases). TRBV23-1 is an open reading frame whose function is uncertain. V lost 0 bases to trimming and J lost 6 bases, with 8 bases between them. CDR3 length equals 13 residues. The CDR3 bases are TGCGCCAGCAGTCAATCGGGGGGGAATGGCTACACCTTC. This translates into CASSQSGGNGYTF.

The chain uses TRBV19 and TRBJ1-4; 8 bases line up with TRBD1. J gave up 8 bases and V 6 bases, and 11 bases lay outside the gene matches. The CDR3 consists of 15 residues. CDR1 and CDR2 from the germline V gene are LNHDA and SQIVND (reference sequence). Here the CDR3 reads CASRSGTGVYEKLFF. The CDR3 DNA reads TGTGCCAGTAGATCGGGGACAGGCGTATACGAAAAACTGTTTTTT. The full variable domain, in which reference TRBV19 and TRBJ1-4 provide the parts outside the CDR3, is DGGITQSPKYLFRKEGQNVTLSCEQNLNHDAMYWYRQDPGQGLRLIYYSQIVNDFQKGDIAEGYSVSREKKESFPLTVTSAQKNPTAFYLCASRSGTGVYEKLFFGSGTQLSVL.

The rearrangement joins TRBV30 to TRBJ2-7; D call uncertain. V was clipped by 1 base and J by 3 bases, with 13 bases between them. The CDR3 contains 14 residues. Germline V gives CDR1 GTSNPN, CDR2 SVGIG (reference sequence). The CDR3: CAWSELGAIYEQYF. In nucleotides, the CDR3 is TGTGCCTGGAGTGAGCTAGGAGCGATCTACGAGCAGTACTTC.

The table lists this clone with a few counts. The rearrangement links TRBV7-2 to TRBJ2-7; 9 bases map to TRBD2. This CDR3 has 15 residues. Germline CDR1 is SGHTA and CDR2 is FQGNSA. With 2 bases clipped from V and 5 bases from J, the junction kept 7 bases outside the gene matches. CDR3 bases: TGTGCCAGCAGCTTACTGGCGGGAGGGTACAACGAGCAGTACTTC. Translated, it gives CASSLLAGGYNEQYF.

The V gene is TRBV9, the J gene TRBJ2-1; tentatively, D is TRBD2 (5 bases). Germline V lookup: CDR1 SGDLS, CDR2 YYNGEE. V was shortened by 4 bases and J by 0 bases, with 14 bases between the two germline ends. CDR3 length: 16 amino acids. The DNA for the CDR3 is TGTGCCAGCAGCCCCCGGCTAGGGAGCTCCTACAATGAGCAGTTCTTC. Translation gives CASSPRLGSSYNEQFF.

The chain carries TRBV7-9 and TRBJ2-2, with 8 bases aligning to TRBD1. The germline CDR1 and CDR2 sequences are SEHNR and FQNEAQ (reference sequence). The V segment lost 0 bases and the J segment 6 bases; nucleotides outside the gene matches: 3. The length of the CDR3 is 15 residues. CDR3 sequence (DNA): TGTGCCAGCAGCTTAGCTAGGACAGGGCCCGGGGAGCTGTTTTTT. It yields the protein CASSLARTGPGELFF.

CDR3 sequence reads: CASGTGQGAGLGELFF. The CDR3 DNA is TGTGCTAGTGGTACCGGACAGGGGGCGGGATTGGGGGAGCTGTTTTTT. This rearrangement joins TRBV12-5 to TRBJ2-2; TRBD1 aligns across 11 bases. Looked up from germline, CDR1 is LGHNT and CDR2 is FRNRAP. The CDR3 loop spans 16 amino acids. J gave up 8 bases and V 5 bases, and 10 bases lay outside the gene matches. Supplemented by reference TRBV12-5 and TRBJ2-2, the full variable domain reads DARVTQTPRHKVTEMGQEVTMRCQPILGHNTVFWYRQTMMQGLELLAYFRNRAPLDDSGMPKDRFSAEMPDATLATLKIQPSEPRDSAVYFCASGTGQGAGLGELFFGEGSRLTVL.